These T cell receptor beta chains were read from a single sample in a study of T cell changes during pregnancy in multiple sclerosis. The assay was immunoSEQ multiplex PCR, and TCRdb's table has in-frame clones only and misses some. This table has around 110,000 clones, more than 80% appearing once. Specimen: peripheral blood, collected before pregnancy. These receptors were taken from a female donor with multiple sclerosis, enrolled in a pregnancy study. Both conserved end residues are part of each CDR3. D genes are given only for firm matches. Only some rows state a clone size, as once, few, many or a class for expanded clones.

J: TRBJ1-3
length: 13
size: .
V: TRBV12-5
D: .
CDR3: CASGTAEAGTIYF
DNA: TGTGCTAGTGGGACCGCTGAGGCGGGCACCATATATTTT

J: TRBJ1-2
length: 16
size: .
V: TRBV11-3
D: TRBD1
CDR3: CASSSGGFEADYGYTF
DNA: TGTGCCAGCAGCTCAGGGGGGTTCGAGGCGGACTATGGCTACACCTTC

J: TRBJ1-5
length: 16
size: .
V: TRBV5-1
D: TRBD1
CDR3: CASSEGTGFSNQPQHF
DNA: TGCGCCAGCAGCGAAGGGACAGGGTTCAGCAATCAGCCCCAGCATTTT

J: TRBJ2-7
length: 12
size: .
V: TRBV29-1
D: TRBD2
CDR3: CSVLADAYEQYF
DNA: TGCAGCGTCCTAGCGGACGCCTACGAGCAGTACTTC

J: TRBJ2-5
length: 14
size: .
V: TRBV29-1
D: .
CDR3: CSVEDLRGQETQYF
DNA: TGCAGCGTTGAAGATCTCCGGGGGCAAGAGACCCAGTACTTC

J: TRBJ2-1
length: 16
size: .
V: TRBV27
D: TRBD2
CDR3: CASSYGLGGRTNEQFF
DNA: TGTGCCAGCAGTTATGGGCTGGGCGGGAGAACAAATGAGCAGTTCTTC

J: TRBJ1-5
length: 15
size: .
V: TRBV18
D: TRBD1
CDR3: CASSKPGTGEQPQHF
DNA: TGTGCCAGCTCTAAACCGGGGACAGGGGAACAGCCCCAGCATTTT

J: TRBJ2-2
length: 15
size: .
V: TRBV18
D: .
CDR3: CASSPRTANTGELFF
DNA: TGTGCCAGCTCACCGAGAACAGCGAACACCGGGGAGCTGTTTTTT

J: TRBJ2-2
length: 17
size: .
V: TRBV5-8
D: .
CDR3: CASSPLPGDPNTGELFF
DNA: TGTGCCAGCAGCCCTTTGCCGGGGGATCCCAACACCGGGGAGCTGTTTTTT

J: TRBJ2-2
length: 15
size: .
V: TRBV6-1
D: .
CDR3: CASYGRGLNTGELFF
DNA: TGTGCCAGCTACGGTAGGGGCTTGAACACCGGGGAGCTGTTTTTT

J: TRBJ2-1
length: 13
size: once
V: TRBV19
D: TRBD2
CDR3: CASRSGSGNEQFF
DNA: TGTGCCAGCCGTAGCGGGTCGGGCAATGAGCAGTTCTTC

J: TRBJ1-1
length: 15
size: .
V: TRBV19
D: TRBD1
CDR3: CASRLQGAANTEAFF
DNA: TGTGCCAGTAGGCTACAGGGGGCGGCGAACACTGAAGCTTTCTTT

J: TRBJ2-1
length: 12
size: .
V: TRBV5-4
D: .
CDR3: CASSPQGNEQFF
DNA: TGTGCCAGCAGTCCCCAGGGCAATGAGCAGTTCTTC

J: TRBJ1-2
length: 14
size: .
V: TRBV9
D: TRBD1
CDR3: CASARDRANYGYTF
DNA: TGTGCCAGCGCCCGGGACAGGGCCAACTATGGCTACACCTTC

J: TRBJ1-5
length: 17
size: .
V: TRBV18
D: .
CDR3: CASSPIRDFGSGQPQHF
DNA: TGTGCCAGCTCACCAATCAGGGATTTCGGGTCAGGACAGCCCCAGCATTTT

J: TRBJ2-7
length: 13
size: .
V: TRBV27
D: TRBD2
CDR3: CASSPSGTYEQYF
DNA: TGTGCCAGCAGTCCTAGCGGTACCTACGAGCAGTACTTC

J: TRBJ1-2
length: 16
size: few
V: TRBV28
D: .
CDR3: CASSWGREDRYYGYTF
DNA: TGTGCCAGCAGTTGGGGGAGGGAGGACCGCTACTATGGCTACACCTTC

J: TRBJ1-5
length: 15
size: .
V: TRBV6-1
D: .
CDR3: CASSAATGTIGPQHF
DNA: TGTGCCAGCAGTGCAGCAACAGGGACCATCGGTCCCCAGCATTTT

J: TRBJ2-3
length: 16
size: .
V: TRBV2
D: TRBD2
CDR3: CASSGPSGSVADTQYF
DNA: TGTGCCAGCAGTGGTCCTAGCGGTTCGGTCGCAGATACGCAGTATTTT

J: TRBJ1-1
length: 14
size: few
V: TRBV9
D: TRBD1
CDR3: CASSVGQGDTEAFF
DNA: TGTGCCAGCAGCGTGGGACAGGGGGACACTGAAGCTTTCTTT

J: TRBJ2-3
length: 14
size: .
V: TRBV30
D: .
CDR3: CAWTAQGYADTQYF
DNA: TGTGCCTGGACTGCTCAGGGTTACGCAGATACGCAGTATTTT

J: TRBJ2-1
length: 16
size: .
V: TRBV28
D: TRBD1
CDR3: CASSFLVRGRFNEQFF
DNA: TGTGCCAGCAGTTTTCTTGTCAGGGGGCGTTTCAATGAGCAGTTCTTC

J: TRBJ1-3
length: 16
size: once
V: TRBV4-1
D: TRBD1
CDR3: CASSHPFGQGRNTIYF
DNA: TGCGCCAGCAGCCACCCCTTCGGACAGGGGAGAAACACCATATATTTT

J: TRBJ1-2
length: 15
size: .
V: TRBV28
D: .
CDR3: CATTTNRAANYGYTF
DNA: TGTGCCACTACTACTAACAGGGCCGCTAACTATGGCTACACCTTC

J: TRBJ1-1
length: 13
size: .
V: TRBV29-1
D: .
CDR3: CSVVIGGLTEAFF
DNA: TGCAGCGTTGTGATCGGGGGGCTCACTGAAGCTTTCTTT

J: TRBJ1-2
length: 15
size: few
V: TRBV7-9
D: TRBD1
CDR3: CASSHWGTVNYGYTF
DNA: TGTGCCAGCAGCCACTGGGGGACAGTGAACTATGGCTACACCTTC

J: TRBJ1-6
length: 13
size: .
V: TRBV19
D: .
CDR3: CASSIEERSPLHF
DNA: TGTGCCAGTAGTATAGAGGAGCGTTCACCCCTCCACTTT

J: TRBJ2-3
length: 15
size: .
V: TRBV9
D: TRBD2
CDR3: CASSASSGSTDTQYF
DNA: TGTGCCAGCAGCGCCTCTAGCGGGTCCACAGATACGCAGTATTTT